Each of the 6 T cell receptor beta chains below was sequenced from the same sample in a study of CD8 T cells in Susac syndrome. Reverse transcription of about 0.45 to 1 ug RNA was performed with random hexamers. In TCRdb, the immunoSEQ multiplex PCR reads were re-called with MiXCR into one record per CDR3 protein. In the table there are about 70,000 distinct CDR3 sequences, around 96% of which are singletons. The specimen sequenced was CD4+ T cells from PBMCs. These receptor sequences come from a human donor with multiple sclerosis.

The chain joins TRBV3-1 to TRBJ2-3; possible D gene TRBD2, 6 bases. The length of the CDR3 is 15 residues. V gave up 7 bases and J gave up 0 bases, with 14 bases separating them. Germline V gene lookup returns CDR1 LGHDT and CDR2 YNNKEL (reference sequence). The CDR3 DNA sequence: TGTGCCAGCACCGGTCGACGGGGGAGCACAGATACGCAGTATTTT. This encodes CASTGRRGSTDTQYF.

The gene calls are TRBV5-1 and TRBJ2-5, with D unresolved. CDR3 length: 14 amino acids. Trimming took 0 bases from V and 5 from J, leaving 11 bases between them. Per the germline V gene, CDR1 is SGHRS and CDR2 is YFSETQ. The CDR3 DNA reads as TGCGCCAGCAGCTTGGAACCCTCCCGGGAGACCCAGTACTTC. It translates to CASSLEPSRETQYF.

The chain recombines TRBV28 with TRBJ2-7; D is uncertain. The V end lost 4 bases, the J end lost 7 bases, and 14 bases lay between the germline ends. Germline CDR1 reads MDHEN; CDR2 reads SYDVKM. The CDR3 covers 13 residues. CDR3 loop: CASSSLPMGEQYF. CDR3 coding DNA: TGTGCCAGCAGTTCCCTCCCTATGGGGGAGCAGTACTTC.

The chain links TRBV5-4 to TRBJ2-7; D gene uncertain. The CDR3 contains 14 residues. Looked up from germline, CDR1 is SGHNT and CDR2 is YYREEE (reference sequence). The germline V and J ends were trimmed by 0 bases and 7 bases, with 14 bases remaining between them. CDR3 nucleotides: TGTGCCAGCAGCTTGGTTGGCCGGGCATATGAGCAGTACTTC. Translating gives CASSLVGRAYEQYF. The full variable domain, with the rest looked up from reference TRBV5-4 and TRBJ2-7, is ETGVTQSPTHLIKTRGQQVTLRCSSQSGHNTVSWYQQALGQGPQFIFQYYREEENGRGNFPPRFSGLQFPNYSSELNVNALELDDSALYLCASSLVGRAYEQYFGPGTRLTVT.

This clonotype has a single count. As DNA, the CDR3 is TGTGCCTGGAGTGAAGGGGGGTACGAGCAGTACTTC. Protein product: CAWSEGGYEQYF. The V gene is TRBV30, the J gene TRBJ2-7; either TRBD1 or TRBD2 may fit D (6 bases each). Trimming took 1 base from V and 4 from J, leaving 8 bases between them. The CDR3 consists of 12 residues. Germline lookup yields CDR1 GTSNPN and CDR2 SVGIG (reference sequence). The entire variable domain, with the rest obtained from reference TRBV30 and TRBJ2-7, is as follows: SQTIHQWPATLVQPVGSPLSLECTVEGTSNPNLYWYRQAAGRGLQLLFYSVGIGQISSEVPQNLSASRPQDRQFILSSKKLLLSDSGFYLCAWSEGGYEQYFGPGTRLTVT.

CDR3 bases: TGCAGCGCTACAGGGGTACGAAGCCTCGAGCAGTACTTC. It translates to CSATGVRSLEQYF. The chain is built from TRBV29-1 and TRBJ2-7; TRBD1 agrees at 7 bases. CDR3 length equals 13 residues. Germline trimming cut 7 bases from V and 6 bases from J; bases unmatched to any gene: 12. Germline V gene sequence: CDR1 SQVTM, CDR2 ANQGSEA.